This T cell receptor beta chain was observed in a study of blood T cell repertoires in COVID-19. Across the whole study: Sources were T cells, B-cell-depleted T cells, or PBMCs; the material itself was cDNA or gDNA.

Using immunoSEQ multiplex PCR, the repertoire was profiled, and TCRdb retains in-frame clones only, with some absent. This table holds some 150,000 clones, about 87% found once. Losses at the gene ends were 5 bases for V and 6 bases for J; bases not matched to a gene: 8. Germline V gene lookup returns CDR1 KGHDR and CDR2 SFDVKD. CDR3 length equals 16 residues. Material: peripheral blood. V usage is TRBV24-1 and J usage is TRBJ2-2, with 10 bases lining up with TRBD1. The TCR comes from a man over 45 who had recovered from COVID-19. The CDR3 reads CATSGRDRGFAGELFF. CDR3 coding DNA: TGTGCCACCAGTGGCCGGGACAGGGGATTTGCCGGGGAGCTGTTTTTT.